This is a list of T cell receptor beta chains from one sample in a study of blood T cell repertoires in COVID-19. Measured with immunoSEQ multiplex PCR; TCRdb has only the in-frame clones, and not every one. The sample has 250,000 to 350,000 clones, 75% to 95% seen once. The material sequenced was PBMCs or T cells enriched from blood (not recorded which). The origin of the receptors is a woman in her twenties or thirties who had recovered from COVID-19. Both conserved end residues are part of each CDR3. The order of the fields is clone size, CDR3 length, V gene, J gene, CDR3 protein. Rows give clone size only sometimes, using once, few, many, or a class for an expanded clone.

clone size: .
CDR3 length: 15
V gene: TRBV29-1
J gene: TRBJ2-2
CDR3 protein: CSVARTGLGSGELFF

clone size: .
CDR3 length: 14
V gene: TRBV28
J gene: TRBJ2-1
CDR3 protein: CASSHEVPYNEQFF

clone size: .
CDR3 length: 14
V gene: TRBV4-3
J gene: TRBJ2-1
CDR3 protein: CASSPGLADNEQFF

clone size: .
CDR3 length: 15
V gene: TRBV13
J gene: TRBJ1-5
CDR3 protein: CASSLGSDPNQPQHF

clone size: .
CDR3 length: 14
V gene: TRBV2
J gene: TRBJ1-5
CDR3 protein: CASSGGQSNQPQHF

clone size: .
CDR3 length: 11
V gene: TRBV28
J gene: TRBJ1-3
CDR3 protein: CASSLQNTIYF

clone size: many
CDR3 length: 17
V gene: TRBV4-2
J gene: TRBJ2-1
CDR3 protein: CASSQAASGAPYNEQFF

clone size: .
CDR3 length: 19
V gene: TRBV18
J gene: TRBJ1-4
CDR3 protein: CASSPRTGALSGANEKLFF

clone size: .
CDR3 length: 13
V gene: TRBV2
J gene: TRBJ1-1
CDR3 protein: CASLGQGATEAFF

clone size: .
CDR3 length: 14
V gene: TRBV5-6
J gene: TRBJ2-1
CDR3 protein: CASKIQTVYNEQFF

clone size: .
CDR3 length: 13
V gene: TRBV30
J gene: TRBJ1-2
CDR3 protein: CAWSVPGTGHRTF

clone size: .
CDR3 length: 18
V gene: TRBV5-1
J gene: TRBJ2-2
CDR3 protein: CASSLIGGNFANTGELFF

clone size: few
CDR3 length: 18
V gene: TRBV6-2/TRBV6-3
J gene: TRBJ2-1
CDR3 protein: CASSYSSSGRSSYNEQFF

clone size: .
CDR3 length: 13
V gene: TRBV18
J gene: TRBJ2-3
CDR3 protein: CASSPNTADTQYF

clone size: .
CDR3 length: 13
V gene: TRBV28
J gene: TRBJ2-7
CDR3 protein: CATTGTSNYEQYF

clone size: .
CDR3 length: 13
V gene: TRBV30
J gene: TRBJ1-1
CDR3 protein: CAWRPGAFAEAFF

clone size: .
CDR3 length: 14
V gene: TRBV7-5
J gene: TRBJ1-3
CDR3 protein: CARSFQRAGNTIYF

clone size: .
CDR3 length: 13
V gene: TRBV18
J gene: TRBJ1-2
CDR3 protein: CASSPTFNYGYTF

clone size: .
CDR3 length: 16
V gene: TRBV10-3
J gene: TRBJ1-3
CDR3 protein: CAITPTEENSGNTIYF

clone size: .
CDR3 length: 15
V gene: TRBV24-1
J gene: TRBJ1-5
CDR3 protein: CATSDNRASNQPQHF

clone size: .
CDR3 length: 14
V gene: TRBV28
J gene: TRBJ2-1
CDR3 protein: CASITKGVRNEQFF

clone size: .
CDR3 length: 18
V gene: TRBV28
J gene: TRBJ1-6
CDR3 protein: CASSFVGTGRILIQTLHF

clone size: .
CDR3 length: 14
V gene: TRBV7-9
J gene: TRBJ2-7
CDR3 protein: CASSLTSEEYEQYF

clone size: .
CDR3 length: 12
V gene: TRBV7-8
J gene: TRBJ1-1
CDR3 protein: CASNRQNTEAFF

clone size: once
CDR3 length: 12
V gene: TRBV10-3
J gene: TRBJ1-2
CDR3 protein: CAISDGGAGYTF

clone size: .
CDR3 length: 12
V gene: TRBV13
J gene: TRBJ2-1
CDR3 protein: CASSVTSKGQFF

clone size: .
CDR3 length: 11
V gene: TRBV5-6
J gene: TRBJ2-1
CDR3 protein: CASSWANEQFF

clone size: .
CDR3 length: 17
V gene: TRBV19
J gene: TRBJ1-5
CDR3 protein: CASSRGTEVYSNQPQHF

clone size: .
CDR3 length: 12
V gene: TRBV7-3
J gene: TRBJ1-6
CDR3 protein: CASSFPKSPLHF

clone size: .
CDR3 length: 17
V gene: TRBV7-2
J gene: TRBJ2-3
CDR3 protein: CASSLGLSGNPTDTQYF

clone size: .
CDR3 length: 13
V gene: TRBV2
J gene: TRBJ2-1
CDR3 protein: CASSERVWGEQFF

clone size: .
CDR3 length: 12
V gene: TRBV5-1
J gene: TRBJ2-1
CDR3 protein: CASSFLRNEQFF

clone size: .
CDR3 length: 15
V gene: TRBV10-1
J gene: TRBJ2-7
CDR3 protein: CASSESSGSSYEQYF

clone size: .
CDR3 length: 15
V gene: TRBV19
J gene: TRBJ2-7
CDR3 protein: CASSIRGTESYEQYF

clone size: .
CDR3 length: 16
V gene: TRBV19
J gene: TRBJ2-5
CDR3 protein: CASSIFPGQFGQTQYF

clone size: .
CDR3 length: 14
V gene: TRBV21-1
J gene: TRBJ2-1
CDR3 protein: CASSGDRERNEQFF

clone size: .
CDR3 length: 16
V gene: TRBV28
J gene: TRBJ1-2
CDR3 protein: CASSLGGAKIGYGYTF

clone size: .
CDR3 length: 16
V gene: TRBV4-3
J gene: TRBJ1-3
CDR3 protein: CASSQAPEGSGNTIYF

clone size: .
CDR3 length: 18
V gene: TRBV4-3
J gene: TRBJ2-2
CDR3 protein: CASSQVRASGRPTGELFF

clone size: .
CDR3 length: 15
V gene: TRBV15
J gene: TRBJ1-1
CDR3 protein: CATSRDKSRRTEAFF

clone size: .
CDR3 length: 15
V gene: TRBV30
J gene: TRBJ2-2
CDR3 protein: CAWSPSGLAGGELFF

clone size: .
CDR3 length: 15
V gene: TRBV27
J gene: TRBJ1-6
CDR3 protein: CASSLSSRANSPLHF

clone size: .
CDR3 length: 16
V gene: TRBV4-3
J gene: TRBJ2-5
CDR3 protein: CASSQDGRGTQETQYF

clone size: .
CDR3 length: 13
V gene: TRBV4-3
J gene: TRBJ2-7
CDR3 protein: CASSHTTTAEQYF

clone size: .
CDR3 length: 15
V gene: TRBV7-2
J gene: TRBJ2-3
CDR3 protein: CASSLVRDPTDTQYF

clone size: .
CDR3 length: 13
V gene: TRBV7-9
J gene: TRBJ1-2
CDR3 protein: CASSLGTDYGYTF

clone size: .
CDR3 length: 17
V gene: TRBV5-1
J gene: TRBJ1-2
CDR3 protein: CASSLPVDGQTNYGYTF

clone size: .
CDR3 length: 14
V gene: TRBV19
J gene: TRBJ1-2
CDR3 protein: CASRNDRPNYGYTF

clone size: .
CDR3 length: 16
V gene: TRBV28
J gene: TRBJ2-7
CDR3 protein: CASSPRGAREGNEQYF

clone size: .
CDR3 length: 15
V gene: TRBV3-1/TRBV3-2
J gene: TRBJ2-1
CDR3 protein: CASSQEGAGHNEQFF

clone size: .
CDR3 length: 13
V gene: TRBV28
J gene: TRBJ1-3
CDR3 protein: CASSFSGGNTIYF

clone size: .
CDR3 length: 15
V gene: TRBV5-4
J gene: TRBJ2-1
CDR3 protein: CASSFPGQGDNEQFF

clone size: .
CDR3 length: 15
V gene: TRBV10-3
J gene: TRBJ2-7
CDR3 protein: CAIARLADGSYEQYF

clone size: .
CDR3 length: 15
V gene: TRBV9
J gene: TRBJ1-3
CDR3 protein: CASSTKDRVGNTIYF

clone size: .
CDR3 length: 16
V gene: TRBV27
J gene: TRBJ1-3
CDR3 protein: CASSLTGPFSGNTIYF

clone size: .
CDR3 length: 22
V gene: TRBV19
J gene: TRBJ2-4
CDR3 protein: CASSERGTRGLAGTSAKNIQYF

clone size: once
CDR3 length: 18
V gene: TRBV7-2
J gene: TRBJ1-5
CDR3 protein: CASSHTGVSADSNQPQHF

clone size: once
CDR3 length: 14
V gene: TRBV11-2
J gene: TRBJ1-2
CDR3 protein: CASSPQGGTDGYTF

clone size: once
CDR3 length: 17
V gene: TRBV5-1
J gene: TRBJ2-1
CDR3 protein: CASSLGAGTGGNNEQFF

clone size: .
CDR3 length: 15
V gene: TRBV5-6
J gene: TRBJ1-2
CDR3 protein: CASSPRGQGTISYTF